These 7 T cell receptor beta chains were all obtained from the same sample, sequenced in a study of chemoradiotherapy in HPV16-positive cancers. The assay was immunoSEQ multiplex PCR, and TCRdb's table has in-frame clones only and misses some. The sample gives more than 4,000 clones, 91% of which show up once; 3.1% is in the top ten. Sequenced here: tumor tissue, sampled from a patient who underwent chemoradiotherapy. The receptors originated from a human donor with HPV-associated anogenital cancer.

The V call is TRBV10-3, the J call TRBJ2-1; D remains ambiguous. There are 14 residues in the CDR3. CDR1 is ENHRY and CDR2 is SYGVKD in the germline V gene. V was shortened by 4 bases and J by 2 bases, with 9 bases between the two germline ends. The chain's CDR3 is CAISAGYAYNEQFF. For the CDR3, the DNA is TGTGCCATCAGTGCCGGGTATGCCTACAATGAGCAGTTCTTC.

In this sample, this clone turned up once. This rearrangement joins TRBV6-1 to TRBJ2-3; 8 bases map to TRBD1. The V segment lost 3 bases and the J segment 0 bases; nucleotides outside the gene matches: 8. Per germline, CDR1 MNHNS and CDR2 SASEGT. There are 17 residues in the CDR3. The CDR3 DNA sequence: TGTGCCAGCAGTGACAGGGGGCGAGTCCCTAGCACAGATACGCAGTATTTT. Translation: CASSDRGRVPSTDTQYF.

The chain carries TRBV9 and TRBJ1-5; D call uncertain. Germline V lookup: CDR1 SGDLS, CDR2 YYNGEE. This CDR3 is 13 amino acids long. V lost 0 bases and J 2 bases, leaving 3 bases between the germline ends. The CDR3 bases are TGTGCCAGCAGCGTAGCAGGCAATCAGCCCCAGCATTTT. It specifies CASSVAGNQPQHF.

V gene TRBV19 combines with J gene TRBJ1-3, with D unresolved. Germline V CDR1 and CDR2: LNHDA, SQIVND (reference sequence). The CDR3 covers 13 residues. Trimming shortened V by 6 bases and J by 0 bases, and 6 bases separated the two germline ends. CDR3: CASRGGSGNTIYF. In nucleotides, the CDR3 is TGTGCCAGTAGAGGTGGCTCTGGAAACACCATATATTTT.

This clone is a singleton in its sample. The V call is TRBV20-1, the J call TRBJ2-5; D ambiguous. V lost 6 bases and J lost 5, with 10 bases in between. Germline V CDR1 and CDR2: DFQATT, SNEGSKA (reference sequence). The CDR3 has 11 amino acids. For the CDR3, the DNA is TGCAGTGCCCTGCCCTGGGAGACCCAGTACTTC. It is translated as CSALPWETQYF.

In this sample, this clone turned up once. CDR3 bases: TGTGCCAGCAGCTTAGAACTTCCCTTGGGTAACAATGAGCAGTTCTTC. Residues: CASSLELPLGNNEQFF. The V and J genes are TRBV11-2 and TRBJ2-1; D is undetermined. This CDR3 has 16 amino acids. Germline-derived CDR1 and CDR2 are SGHAT and FQNNGV. The ends were cut back, 0 bases at V and 5 bases at J, with 14 bases in the middle.

The chain employs TRBV9 and TRBJ2-2; D is uncertain. Trimming took 3 bases from V and 4 from J, leaving 4 bases between them. Per the germline V gene, CDR1 is SGDLS and CDR2 is YYNGEE. The CDR3 has 12 residues. CDR3 loop: CASSALTGELFF. The DNA for the CDR3 is TGTGCCAGCAGCGCCCTCACCGGGGAGCTGTTTTTT.